What follows describes a single T cell receptor (beta chain). Its specificity is not known. This record comes from a study of cytomegalovirus exposure and HLA in healthy donors. The PCR was carried out with 60 Vbeta primers and 13 Jbeta primers. Produced via immunoSEQ multiplex PCR; TCRdb's table is partial and in-frame only. There are 150,000 to 200,000 clones in the sample; 70% to 80% occur only once, and over 2% lies in the top ten. General study findings and limits: A later analysis reportedly found that, within productive TCRs, an Asian-associated ancestry cluster had fewer N-insertions than the mean observed across the approximately 670 donors.

Trimming removed 6 bases from V and 2 bases from J; junction bases left unmatched: 13. The germline V gene has CDR1 LNHDA and CDR2 SQIVND (reference sequence). This CDR3 region has 17 residues. The rearrangement joins TRBV19 to TRBJ2-5; 9 positions match TRBD1. Specimen: PBMCs. The clonotype was recovered from a man aged 60-69 years in good health and CMV-seronegative. CDR3 DNA sequence: TGTGCCAGTAGCCCGGGTGGAAAGACAGGGGGACAAGAGACCCAGTACTTC. Its protein is CASSPGGKTGGQETQYF.